Listed below are T cell receptor beta chains from one sample, sequenced in a study of T cell changes during pregnancy in multiple sclerosis. Measured with immunoSEQ multiplex PCR; TCRdb has only the in-frame clones, and not every one. The sample has over 55,000 clones, around nine tenths seen once; the top ten hold about 5.4%. The sample consisted of peripheral blood from another person, used as feeder cells. The source of these receptors is a human donor whose cells served as feeder cells for cultures in a pregnancy study. CDR3s include the opening cysteine and the closing phenylalanine or tryptophan. Fields, in order: clone size, D gene, J gene, V gene, CDR3 protein, CDR3 DNA. A D gene is named only where the DNA matches it firmly. Clone size is not always given. Where it is, it says once, few, many or a class for expanded clones.

clone_size: NA; d_call: NA; j_call: TRBJ2-7; v_call: TRBV7-2; cdr3_aa: CASSSEPGHIYEQYF; cdr3_nt: TGTGCCAGCAGCTCCGAGCCGGGACACATCTACGAGCAGTACTTC
clone_size: NA; d_call: NA; j_call: TRBJ2-5; v_call: TRBV7-9; cdr3_aa: CASSLAFRETQYF; cdr3_nt: TGTGCCAGCAGCTTAGCGTTTCGGGAGACCCAGTACTTC
clone_size: few; d_call: NA; j_call: TRBJ2-7; v_call: TRBV2; cdr3_aa: CASSELQGFYEQYF; cdr3_nt: TGTGCCAGCAGTGAACTGCAGGGTTTCTACGAGCAGTACTTC
clone_size: NA; d_call: TRBD1; j_call: TRBJ1-2; v_call: TRBV27; cdr3_aa: CASSLYRGANYGYTF; cdr3_nt: TGTGCCAGCAGTTTATACAGGGGCGCGAACTATGGCTACACCTTC
clone_size: NA; d_call: TRBD1; j_call: TRBJ1-2; v_call: TRBV6-5; cdr3_aa: CASSYPGQGAHGYTF; cdr3_nt: TGTGCCAGCAGTTACCCGGGACAGGGGGCGCATGGCTACACCTTC
clone_size: few; d_call: TRBD2; j_call: TRBJ2-1; v_call: TRBV6-1; cdr3_aa: CASSERTSGINEQFF; cdr3_nt: TGTGCCAGCAGTGAAAGGACTAGCGGGATCAATGAGCAGTTCTTC
clone_size: NA; d_call: TRBD2; j_call: TRBJ2-7; v_call: TRBV5-1; cdr3_aa: CASSGGLAGAGSYEQYF; cdr3_nt: TGCGCCAGCAGCGGGGGACTAGCGGGGGCTGGCTCCTACGAGCAGTACTTC
clone_size: NA; d_call: NA; j_call: TRBJ2-2; v_call: TRBV18; cdr3_aa: CASSPLQGANTGELFF; cdr3_nt: TGTGCCAGCTCACCACTACAGGGAGCGAACACCGGGGAGCTGTTTTTT
clone_size: NA; d_call: NA; j_call: TRBJ2-3; v_call: TRBV28; cdr3_aa: CASSTSGQSTDTQYF; cdr3_nt: TGTGCCAGCAGTACCTCCGGACAGAGCACAGATACGCAGTATTTT
clone_size: once; d_call: NA; j_call: TRBJ1-2; v_call: TRBV29-1; cdr3_aa: CSVAPGPQGYTF; cdr3_nt: TGCAGCGTTGCCCCGGGCCCCCAGGGCTACACCTTC
clone_size: NA; d_call: TRBD1; j_call: TRBJ1-1; v_call: TRBV5-1; cdr3_aa: CASSLVRGRTEAFF; cdr3_nt: TGCGCCAGCAGCTTGGTGAGGGGGCGGACTGAAGCTTTCTTT
clone_size: NA; d_call: NA; j_call: TRBJ2-2; v_call: TRBV29-1; cdr3_aa: CSASRRAGELFF; cdr3_nt: TGCAGCGCTTCTCGAAGGGCCGGGGAGCTGTTTTTT
clone_size: NA; d_call: NA; j_call: TRBJ2-1; v_call: TRBV28; cdr3_aa: CASSLSYNEQFF; cdr3_nt: TGTGCCAGCAGTTTAAGCTACAATGAGCAGTTCTTC
clone_size: NA; d_call: NA; j_call: TRBJ1-3; v_call: TRBV7-9; cdr3_aa: CASSLALASGNTIYF; cdr3_nt: TGTGCCAGCAGCTTAGCGCTGGCCTCTGGAAACACCATATATTTT
clone_size: NA; d_call: NA; j_call: TRBJ1-2; v_call: TRBV4-2; cdr3_aa: CASSFSGPNRDGYTF; cdr3_nt: TGTGCCAGCAGCTTCTCGGGGCCGAACCGGGATGGCTACACCTTC
clone_size: NA; d_call: NA; j_call: TRBJ1-2; v_call: TRBV7-2; cdr3_aa: CASSLDLARRGYTF; cdr3_nt: TGTGCCAGCAGCTTAGATTTGGCACGGAGGGGCTACACCTTC
clone_size: few; d_call: NA; j_call: TRBJ2-3; v_call: TRBV4-3; cdr3_aa: CASSQESAYTADTQYF; cdr3_nt: TGCGCCAGCAGCCAAGAGTCGGCGTATACAGCAGATACGCAGTATTTT
clone_size: few; d_call: NA; j_call: TRBJ1-5; v_call: TRBV2; cdr3_aa: CASASRGDSNQPQHF; cdr3_nt: TGTGCCAGCGCTTCTCGGGGCGATAGCAATCAGCCCCAGCATTTT
clone_size: NA; d_call: NA; j_call: TRBJ2-3; v_call: TRBV6-1; cdr3_aa: CASSEPGSRTDTQYF; cdr3_nt: TGTGCCAGCAGTGAACCAGGGTCGCGCACAGATACGCAGTATTTT
clone_size: NA; d_call: TRBD2; j_call: TRBJ2-3; v_call: TRBV30; cdr3_aa: CAWSRSSGGGTDTQYF; cdr3_nt: TGTGCCTGGAGTAGGTCTAGCGGGGGGGGCACAGATACGCAGTATTTT
clone_size: NA; d_call: NA; j_call: TRBJ2-5; v_call: TRBV9; cdr3_aa: CASSGSSKTQYF; cdr3_nt: TGTGCCAGCAGCGGATCCTCCAAGACCCAGTACTTC
clone_size: few; d_call: NA; j_call: TRBJ1-6; v_call: TRBV6-5; cdr3_aa: CASSYTQAQDSPLHF; cdr3_nt: TGTGCCAGCAGTTATACCCAGGCCCAGGATTCACCCCTCCACTTT
clone_size: NA; d_call: NA; j_call: TRBJ1-2; v_call: TRBV5-4; cdr3_aa: CASSSPQGPYGYTF; cdr3_nt: TGTGCCAGCAGCTCCCCGCAGGGTCCCTATGGCTACACCTTC
clone_size: NA; d_call: NA; j_call: TRBJ2-7; v_call: TRBV6-5; cdr3_aa: CASSYGGSRYEQYF; cdr3_nt: TGTGCCAGCAGTTACGGTGGCAGTCGATACGAGCAGTACTTC
clone_size: few; d_call: TRBD1; j_call: TRBJ1-6; v_call: TRBV4-3; cdr3_aa: CASSQAGTDNSPLHF; cdr3_nt: TGCGCCAGCAGCCAAGCCGGGACAGATAATTCACCCCTCCACTTT
clone_size: NA; d_call: NA; j_call: TRBJ2-1; v_call: TRBV10-1; cdr3_aa: CASSGHRGASYNEQFF; cdr3_nt: TGCGCCAGCAGTGGACACCGAGGGGCGTCCTACAATGAGCAGTTCTTC
clone_size: NA; d_call: NA; j_call: TRBJ1-3; v_call: TRBV11-3; cdr3_aa: CASSLGSSGNTIYF; cdr3_nt: TGTGCCAGCAGCTTGGGAAGCTCTGGAAACACCATATATTTT
clone_size: NA; d_call: NA; j_call: TRBJ1-2; v_call: TRBV5-4; cdr3_aa: CASTGGGYGYTF; cdr3_nt: TGTGCCAGCACCGGTGGAGGGTATGGCTACACCTTC
clone_size: NA; d_call: NA; j_call: TRBJ1-2; v_call: TRBV9; cdr3_aa: CASSVKKWIRPFDYGYTF; cdr3_nt: TGTGCCAGCAGCGTAAAAAAATGGATTCGGCCATTCGATTATGGCTACACCTTC
clone_size: NA; d_call: NA; j_call: TRBJ2-1; v_call: TRBV28; cdr3_aa: CASSFVYNEQFF; cdr3_nt: TGTGCCAGCAGTTTTGTATACAATGAGCAGTTCTTC
clone_size: NA; d_call: TRBD1; j_call: TRBJ2-7; v_call: TRBV27; cdr3_aa: CASSPDRVYYEQYF; cdr3_nt: TGTGCCAGCAGCCCGGACAGGGTCTACTACGAGCAGTACTTC
clone_size: NA; d_call: TRBD1; j_call: TRBJ1-1; v_call: TRBV5-1; cdr3_aa: CASSPPQGAEAFF; cdr3_nt: TGCGCCAGCAGCCCCCCCCAGGGGGCTGAAGCTTTCTTT
clone_size: NA; d_call: NA; j_call: TRBJ1-4; v_call: TRBV2; cdr3_aa: CASSWLQWNEKLFF; cdr3_nt: TGTGCCAGCAGTTGGCTACAATGGAATGAAAAACTGTTTTTT
clone_size: NA; d_call: NA; j_call: TRBJ1-6; v_call: TRBV5-6; cdr3_aa: CASSRTALTVYNSPLHF; cdr3_nt: TGTGCCAGCAGTCGAACAGCGCTCACCGTGTATAATTCACCCCTCCACTTT
clone_size: few; d_call: NA; j_call: TRBJ2-2; v_call: TRBV5-1; cdr3_aa: CASSGTGNTGELFF; cdr3_nt: TGCGCCAGCAGCGGAACAGGGAACACCGGGGAGCTGTTTTTT
clone_size: NA; d_call: NA; j_call: TRBJ1-5; v_call: TRBV30; cdr3_aa: CAWSHRASNQPQHF; cdr3_nt: TGTGCCTGGAGTCACAGGGCCAGCAATCAGCCCCAGCATTTT
clone_size: NA; d_call: TRBD1; j_call: TRBJ2-2; v_call: TRBV10-3; cdr3_aa: CAITGTDLTGELFF; cdr3_nt: TGTGCCATCACCGGGACAGACCTCACCGGGGAGCTGTTTTTT
clone_size: NA; d_call: TRBD1; j_call: TRBJ1-2; v_call: TRBV7-2; cdr3_aa: CASSINRGGSYGYTF; cdr3_nt: TGTGCCAGCAGCATCAACAGGGGAGGTAGCTATGGCTACACCTTC
clone_size: NA; d_call: TRBD1; j_call: TRBJ2-3; v_call: TRBV5-1; cdr3_aa: CASSLEGQISTDTQYF; cdr3_nt: TGCGCCAGCAGCTTGGAGGGACAGATCAGCACAGATACGCAGTATTTT
clone_size: NA; d_call: TRBD1; j_call: TRBJ1-1; v_call: TRBV2; cdr3_aa: CASRDRATDTEAFF; cdr3_nt: TGTGCCAGCAGGGACAGGGCGACGGACACTGAAGCTTTCTTT
clone_size: NA; d_call: NA; j_call: TRBJ1-5; v_call: TRBV29-1; cdr3_aa: CSVASDSNQPQHF; cdr3_nt: TGCAGCGTTGCTAGCGATAGCAATCAGCCCCAGCATTTT
clone_size: NA; d_call: NA; j_call: TRBJ1-1; v_call: TRBV5-1; cdr3_aa: CASSGDGGRNTEAFF; cdr3_nt: TGCGCCAGCAGTGGGGACGGGGGGCGGAACACTGAAGCTTTCTTT
clone_size: once; d_call: NA; j_call: TRBJ2-3; v_call: TRBV11-1; cdr3_aa: CASSLYGDTQYF; cdr3_nt: TGTGCCAGCAGCTTGTACGGAGATACGCAGTATTTT
clone_size: NA; d_call: NA; j_call: TRBJ2-1; v_call: TRBV10-1; cdr3_aa: CASRTGLNEQFF; cdr3_nt: TGCGCCAGCAGGACAGGTCTCAATGAGCAGTTCTTC
clone_size: NA; d_call: NA; j_call: TRBJ2-1; v_call: TRBV6-1; cdr3_aa: CASSEAGGHNEQFF; cdr3_nt: TGTGCCAGCAGTGAAGCCGGGGGCCACAATGAGCAGTTCTTC
clone_size: NA; d_call: NA; j_call: TRBJ2-3; v_call: TRBV7-2; cdr3_aa: CASSLQRGTDTQYF; cdr3_nt: TGTGCCAGCAGCTTACAGCGCGGCACAGATACGCAGTATTTT
clone_size: NA; d_call: NA; j_call: TRBJ1-4; v_call: TRBV12-2; cdr3_aa: CASRLMGTGDEKLFF; cdr3_nt: TGTGCAAGTCGCTTAATGGGGACAGGGGATGAAAAACTGTTTTTT
clone_size: NA; d_call: NA; j_call: TRBJ1-6; v_call: TRBV30; cdr3_aa: CAWRPGSYNSPLHF; cdr3_nt: TGTGCCTGGAGGCCCGGTTCCTATAATTCACCCCTCCACTTT
clone_size: NA; d_call: TRBD2; j_call: TRBJ2-7; v_call: TRBV5-8; cdr3_aa: CASSLTGLAGSSYEQYF; cdr3_nt: TGTGCCAGCAGCTTGACTGGACTAGCGGGAAGCTCCTACGAGCAGTACTTC
clone_size: NA; d_call: NA; j_call: TRBJ2-1; v_call: TRBV11-2; cdr3_aa: CASSLGGNTYNEQFF; cdr3_nt: TGTGCCAGCAGCTTAGGGGGGAATACCTACAATGAGCAGTTCTTC
clone_size: NA; d_call: NA; j_call: TRBJ2-1; v_call: TRBV11-1; cdr3_aa: CASSSGTSSYNEQFF; cdr3_nt: TGTGCCAGCAGTTCCGGGACAAGCTCCTACAATGAGCAGTTCTTC
clone_size: once; d_call: NA; j_call: TRBJ2-1; v_call: TRBV6-4; cdr3_aa: CASSRLGSLNEQFF; cdr3_nt: TGTGCCAGCAGTCGACTAGGGTCCTTGAATGAGCAGTTCTTC
clone_size: once; d_call: NA; j_call: TRBJ2-7; v_call: TRBV5-4; cdr3_aa: CASSYQGNEQYF; cdr3_nt: TGTGCCAGCAGCTATCAGGGGAATGAGCAGTACTTC
clone_size: NA; d_call: TRBD1; j_call: TRBJ2-7; v_call: TRBV14; cdr3_aa: CASSPSDRGGNYEQYF; cdr3_nt: TGTGCCAGCAGCCCTTCTGACAGGGGAGGAAACTACGAGCAGTACTTC
clone_size: NA; d_call: NA; j_call: TRBJ2-2; v_call: TRBV18; cdr3_aa: CASSPRTGMAGELFF; cdr3_nt: TGTGCCAGCTCACCTCGAACAGGGATGGCCGGGGAGCTGTTTTTT
clone_size: NA; d_call: NA; j_call: TRBJ2-1; v_call: TRBV9; cdr3_aa: CASSVGSGWGEQFF; cdr3_nt: TGTGCCAGCAGCGTAGGTTCCGGGTGGGGAGAGCAGTTCTTC
clone_size: few; d_call: TRBD1; j_call: TRBJ1-2; v_call: TRBV9; cdr3_aa: CASSGTGRQNYGYTF; cdr3_nt: TGTGCCAGCAGCGGGACAGGTCGGCAGAACTATGGCTACACCTTC